The clone carrying this TCR beta chain has a handful of counts. Antigen unknown. PCR was performed using 60 Vbeta and 13 Jbeta primers. Measured with immunoSEQ multiplex PCR; TCRdb has only the in-frame clones, and not every one. The sample contains about 260,000 clones, under 80% of which appear only once. Donors likely had unrecorded immune exposures despite being nominally healthy when sampled. The trim removed 6 bases at V and 2 bases at J, leaving 1 base unmatched. Per germline, CDR1 MNHEY and CDR2 SMNVEV (reference sequence). The CDR3 runs 14 residues. The sample originates from a study of cytomegalovirus exposure and HLA in healthy donors. Whole-study results and caveats: Altogether, some 170 TCR beta chains were recorded as cytomegalovirus-associated. TCR beta V- and J-gene trimming, according to a later analysis, was linked to a missense DCLRE1C variant. It was assumed in the presence/absence analyses that sequencing depth was roughly uniform across donors.

The TCR originated in a female donor in good health and CMV-seronegative. Sequencing used PBMCs. The genes are TRBV27 and TRBJ2-7, with TRBD2 matching over 13 bases. DNA for the CDR3: TGTGCCAGCAGAACTAGCGGGAGGGCCTACGAGCAGTACTTC. This gives the protein CASRTSGRAYEQYF.